Following are 5 T cell receptor beta chains from one sample sequenced in a study of blood T cell repertoires in COVID-19. Assay: immunoSEQ multiplex PCR; the TCRdb copy retains only in-frame clones and omits some. Of about 130,000 clones listed, around 88% were seen once; the top ten hold under 13%. The sample consisted of peripheral blood. The receptors originated from a man aged 45-60 years with acute or convalescent COVID-19.

This chain connects TRBV7-6 to TRBJ1-4; possible D gene TRBD1, 5 bases. Trimming cost V 11 bases and J 4 bases, with 14 bases left between them. CDR1 and CDR2 (germline): SGHVS, FNYEAQ. The CDR3 length is 13 residues. The CDR3 region has the DNA TGTGCCGGGGGGACCAGAGGTAATGAAAAACTGTTTTTT. It codes for CAGGTRGNEKLFF.

The chain links TRBV27 to TRBJ1-2, with D perhaps TRBD1 (5 bases). V was cut by 6 bases and J by 11 bases, with 22 bases left in between. The CDR3 has 14 amino acids. Germline CDR1 and CDR2: MNHEY and SMNVEV (reference sequence). CDR3 amino acids: CASSPVVGVSRYTF. The CDR3 DNA is TGTGCCAGCAGCCCGGTCGTAGGGGTCAGTCGGTACACCTTC.

The CDR3 loop reads CASSLVTSSTDTQYF. The CDR3 DNA is TGTGCCAGCAGCTTGGTGACTTCTAGCACAGATACGCAGTATTTT. The chain couples TRBV5-6 to TRBJ2-3; no definite D call. The V gene's germline CDR1 is SGHDT and CDR2 YYEEEE. The CDR3 covers 15 residues. V lost 0 bases, J lost 0 bases, and 8 bases lay in between.

CDR3 DNA sequence: TGTGCCAGCAGCGACGGACTAGCGGAAGAGACCCAGTACTTC. Protein: CASSDGLAEETQYF. The chain uses TRBV9 and TRBJ2-5, with 10 bases lining up with TRBD2. The germline V gene encodes CDR1 SGDLS and CDR2 YYNGEE. J lost 3 bases, V lost 3 bases, and 2 bases had no gene match. The CDR3 runs 14 residues.

The V gene is TRBV18, the J gene TRBJ1-2, with no clear D. This CDR3 is 14 amino acids long. Trimming removed 5 bases at V and 7 bases at J, with 17 bases between. CDR1 and CDR2 (germline): KGHSH, LQKENI. The CDR3 protein is CASSSPRGRGGYTF. The CDR3 coding sequence is TGTGCCAGCTCATCCCCTCGGGGTCGGGGTGGCTACACCTTC.